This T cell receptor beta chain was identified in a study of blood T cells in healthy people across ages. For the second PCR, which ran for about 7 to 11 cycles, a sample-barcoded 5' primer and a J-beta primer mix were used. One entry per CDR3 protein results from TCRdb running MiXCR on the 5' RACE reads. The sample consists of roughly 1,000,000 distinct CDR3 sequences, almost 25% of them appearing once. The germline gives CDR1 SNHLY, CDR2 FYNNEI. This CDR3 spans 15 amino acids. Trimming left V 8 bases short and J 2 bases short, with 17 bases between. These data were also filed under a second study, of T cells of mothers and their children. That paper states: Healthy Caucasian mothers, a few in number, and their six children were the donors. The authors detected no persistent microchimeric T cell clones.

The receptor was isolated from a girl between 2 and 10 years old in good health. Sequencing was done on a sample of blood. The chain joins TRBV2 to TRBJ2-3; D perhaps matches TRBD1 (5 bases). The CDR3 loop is CASAKVGQTTDTQYF. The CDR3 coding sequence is TGTGCCAGCGCAAAGGTGGGGCAGACCACAGATACGCAGTATTTT.